The 32 T cell receptor beta chains below were found in one sample sequenced in a study of blood T cells in healthy people across ages. A sample-barcoded 5' primer and a J-beta primer mix were used in a second PCR of roughly 7 to 11 cycles. TCRdb redid the calling of the 5' RACE reads with MiXCR, one entry per CDR3 protein. The sample holds nearly 800,000 distinct CDR3 sequences; more than 50% are singletons and the top ten take approximately 24%. Material: blood. These receptors were taken from a man aged 40-55 years in good health.

This chain uses TRBV10-2 with TRBJ2-7; TRBD1 or TRBD2 may be the D gene (7 bases each). Germline CDR1 reads WSHSY; CDR2 reads SAAADI. The CDR3 extends over 16 amino acids. The germline V and J ends were trimmed by 3 bases and 2 bases, with 17 bases remaining between them. The CDR3 protein is CASSDYRGGLTYEQYF. The DNA for the CDR3 is TGCGCCAGCAGTGATTACAGGGGAGGGTTAACCTACGAGCAGTACTTC.

CDR3 DNA sequence: TGTGCCAGCAAGTCTTGGCAGGCACACACCGGGGAGCTGTTTTTT. Its protein is CASKSWQAHTGELFF. This rearrangement joins TRBV6-5 to TRBJ2-2, with no clear D. V was pared by 7 bases and J by 3 bases, with 15 bases between. CDR1 is MNHEY and CDR2 is SVGAGI in the germline V gene. The CDR3 is 15 residues long.

This clonotype was detected a few times. The V and J genes are TRBV7-2 and TRBJ2-1; D remains unclear. The length of the CDR3 is 12 residues. V lost 5 bases and J 9 bases, leaving 11 bases between the germline ends. The germline gives CDR1 SGHTA, CDR2 FQGNSA. As DNA, the CDR3 is TGTGCCAGCAGCCCGACTCTACCTGAGCAGTTCTTC. Amino acids: CASSPTLPEQFF. The full variable domain, its missing parts supplied by reference TRBV7-2 and TRBJ2-1, is GAGVSQSPSNKVTEKGKDVELRCDPISGHTALYWYRQSLGQGLEFLIYFQGNSAPDKSGLPSDRFSAERTGGSVSTLTIQRTQQEDSAVYLCASSPTLPEQFFGPGTRLTVL.

This clonotype was observed a few times. V is TRBV3-1 and J is TRBJ2-5; no clear D. Germline V gene lookup returns CDR1 LGHDT and CDR2 YNNKEL (reference sequence). V was cut by 0 bases and J by 7 bases, with 9 bases left in between. There are 13 residues in the CDR3. The CDR3 loop reads CASSQDTPATQYF. The CDR3 DNA reads as TGTGCCAGCAGCCAAGATACCCCGGCGACCCAGTACTTC.

This clonotype showed up just a few times. The chain links TRBV20-1 to TRBJ2-5, with 9 bases lining up with TRBD2. V lost 6 bases, J lost 5 bases, and 13 bases stayed unmatched. The CDR3 consists of 15 residues. Germline CDR1 reads DFQATT; CDR2 reads SNEGSKA (reference sequence). The CDR3 spells CSARPRLAARETQYF. The CDR3 coding sequence is TGCAGTGCGAGACCTAGACTAGCGGCAAGGGAGACCCAGTACTTC.

The V and J genes are TRBV27 and TRBJ1-5, with 7 bases lining up with TRBD1. The CDR3 contains 13 residues. J was trimmed by 7 bases and V by 4 bases; bases with no gene match: 4. Germline V gene sequence: CDR1 MNHEY, CDR2 SMNVEV (reference sequence). The CDR3: CASSWDRVQPQHF. For the CDR3, the DNA is TGTGCCAGCAGTTGGGACAGAGTGCAGCCCCAGCATTTT.

The table lists this clonotype with a few counts. The genes are TRBV4-3 and TRBJ1-4, with TRBD1 identical over 9 bases. V gave up 0 bases and J gave up 8 bases; unmatched junction bases: 4. Germline V lookup: CDR1 LGHNA, CDR2 YSLEER. This CDR3 region has 15 residues. The DNA for the CDR3 is TGCGCCAGCAGCCAAGAAAACAGGGGGCTGGAAAAACTGTTTTTT. Protein sequence: CASSQENRGLEKLFF.

The CDR3 coding sequence is TGTGCCAGCAGTCTAAGACAGGGGGACACTGAAGCTTTCTTT. It is translated as CASSLRQGDTEAFF. This chain joins TRBV6-2 or TRBV6-3 and TRBJ1-1; 9 positions agree with TRBD1. V was pared by 5 bases and J by 3 bases, with 4 bases of the junction left unmatched. This CDR3 is built from 14 residues. Germline-derived CDR1 and CDR2 are MNHEY and SVGEGT.

The table lists this clonotype with a count of one. The V call is TRBV10-2, the J call TRBJ2-7; D tentatively reads TRBD1 or TRBD2 (5 bases each). Germline V gene lookup returns CDR1 WSHSY and CDR2 SAAADI. The CDR3 totals 18 residues. Trimming took off 2 bases at V and 0 bases at J, with 20 bases between the two ends. The CDR3 spells CASSERGVGPKASYEQYF. CDR3 nucleotides: TGCGCCAGCAGTGAGCGGGGTGTGGGGCCTAAAGCCTCCTACGAGCAGTACTTC.

This clonotype was detected only a few times. This chain connects TRBV27 to TRBJ1-2; 11 nucleotides match TRBD1. With V trimmed by 5 bases and J by 7 bases, 3 bases remained unmatched. The CDR3 totals 13 residues. Germline values: CDR1 MNHEY, CDR2 SMNVEV (reference sequence). The DNA of the CDR3 is TGTGCCAGCAGTGCCGGGACAGGGGGTGGCTACACCTTC. It translates to CASSAGTGGGYTF.

In this sample, this clonotype turned up a few times. The DNA of the CDR3 is TGTGCCAGCAGTTTAGGGACGGAAGAGAATCAGCCCCAGCATTTT. Protein: CASSLGTEENQPQHF. The rearrangement links TRBV27 to TRBJ1-5; TRBD1 is a possible D gene (5 bases). The CDR3 extends over 15 amino acids. V shed 2 bases and J shed 4 bases, with 12 bases lying between them. Germline V gene lookup returns CDR1 MNHEY and CDR2 SMNVEV (reference sequence).

The rearrangement joins TRBV9 to TRBJ2-7, with 8 bases fitting TRBD1. The J call is doubtful: the DNA matches TRBJ2-5 better. The V gene's germline CDR1 is SGDLS and CDR2 YYNGEE. The CDR3 is made up of 15 amino acids. CDR3 in amino acids: CASSVRTGMGETQYF. The DNA for the CDR3 is TGTGCCAGCAGCGTACGGACAGGGATGGGGGAGACCCAGTACTTC.

This chain links TRBV29-1 with TRBJ2-7; 7 nucleotides align to TRBD1. The CDR3 runs 15 residues. Germline V gene sequence: CDR1 SQVTM, CDR2 ANQGSEA. V gave up 5 bases and J gave up 1 base; unmatched junction bases: 11. The CDR3 loop reads CSVYLQGESSYEQYF. CDR3 nucleotides: TGCAGCGTTTACCTCCAGGGGGAATCTTCCTACGAGCAGTACTTC.

This clonotype was picked up one time. The V gene is TRBV20-1, the J gene TRBJ2-2, with 7 nucleotides matching TRBD1. Losses at the gene ends were 1 base for V and 3 bases for J; bases not matched to a gene: 11. CDR1 and CDR2 from the germline V gene are DFQATT and SNEGSKA (reference sequence). CDR3 length: 17 residues. CDR3 DNA sequence: TGCAGTGCTAGAGTTGGCCGAGACAGGGCGTACACCGGGGAGCTGTTTTTT. Its protein product is CSARVGRDRAYTGELFF.

This clonotype has more than one count but fewer than ten. This chain links TRBV5-1 with TRBJ1-1; a weak D match, TRBD1 (6 bases). CDR1 is SGHRS, CDR2 YFSETQ, per germline. CDR3 length: 16 amino acids. V gave up 0 bases and J gave up 3 bases, with 15 bases separating them. The CDR3 nucleotides are TGCGCCAGCAGCTTGGAAGTAGGGGGTCAGCACACTGAAGCTTTCTTT. Residues: CASSLEVGGQHTEAFF.

The chain is built from TRBV6-2 or TRBV6-3 and TRBJ2-1; unclear D gene. V was clipped by 3 bases and J by 1 base, with 10 bases between them. The CDR3 has 15 amino acids. Per germline, CDR1 MNHEY and CDR2 SVGEGT. The CDR3 loop reads CASSYLDLSYNEQFF. Written as DNA, the CDR3 is TGTGCCAGCAGTTATTTGGATCTGTCCTACAATGAGCAGTTCTTC.

V and J are TRBV3-1 and TRBJ2-5; 8 nucleotides align to TRBD2. Per the germline V gene, CDR1 is LGHDT and CDR2 is YNNKEL (reference sequence). This CDR3 has 16 amino acids. J lost 2 bases, V lost 1 base, and 6 bases had no gene match. The DNA for the CDR3 is TGTGCCAGCAGCCAAGGAGCGGGGGTCGAACAAGAGACCCAGTACTTC. Translated, it gives CASSQGAGVEQETQYF.

V is TRBV20-1 and J is TRBJ2-3; D is perhaps TRBD2 (7 bases). The CDR3 loop spans 15 amino acids. The germline V gene encodes CDR1 DFQATT and CDR2 SNEGSKA (reference sequence). V lost 6 bases and J lost 6, with 22 bases in between. The CDR3 spells CSAERGAGDTDTQYF. The CDR3 region has the DNA TGCAGTGCCGAAAGGGGGGCGGGAGATACCGATACGCAGTATTTT.

In nucleotides, the CDR3 is TGTGCCAGCAGTTGGGGACAGGGGCCCGGAAAAGAGACCCAGTACTTC. As protein: CASSWGQGPGKETQYF. The chain combines TRBV27 with TRBJ2-5, with 10 bases lining up with TRBD1. V dropped 4 bases and J dropped 3; count of bases not matched to a gene: 8. Germline V gene data show CDR1 as MNHEY and CDR2 as SMNVEV (reference sequence). The CDR3 runs to 16 residues.

The genes are TRBV3-1 and TRBJ2-5; 7 nucleotides align to TRBD1. CDR3 size: 15 residues. Germline CDR1 is LGHDT and CDR2 is YNNKEL (reference sequence). The J segment lost 2 bases and the V segment lost 5 bases, leaving 8 bases of the junction unmatched. For the CDR3, the DNA is TGTGCCAGCAGCACCCAAGGGGGCTTGCAAGAGACCCAGTACTTC. This codes for CASSTQGGLQETQYF.

As for this clonotype: The junction and the germline gene differ at one end; a read error may be behind it. The V and J genes are TRBV7-2 and TRBJ2-1; D gene ambiguous. This CDR3 region has 12 residues. CDR1 is SGHTA and CDR2 is FQGNSA in the germline V gene. CDR3: CASSPQYNEQFF. The CDR3 region has the DNA TGCGCCAGCAGCCCACAATACAATGAGCAGTTCTTC.

V usage is TRBV20-1 and J usage is TRBJ2-1, with 8 nucleotides matching TRBD2. Trimming cost V 3 bases and J 4 bases; bases outside gene matches: 8. Germline-derived CDR1 and CDR2 are DFQATT and SNEGSKA (reference sequence). This CDR3 is 15 amino acids long. CDR3 loop: CSASGSLAGYNEQFF. CDR3 sequence (DNA): TGCAGTGCTAGCGGGAGCCTAGCGGGTTACAATGAGCAGTTCTTC.

The chain recombines TRBV6-1 with TRBJ1-2; D is unresolved. This CDR3 has 14 amino acids. CDR1 is MNHNS, CDR2 SASEGT, per germline. V lost 1 base, J lost 0 bases, and 6 bases lay in between. The CDR3 coding sequence is TGTGCCAGCAGTGAAGGAGCAGCTAACTATGGCTACACCTTC. Amino acids: CASSEGAANYGYTF.

The chain links TRBV28 to TRBJ2-7; 8 bases fit TRBD2. In germline, CDR1 is MDHEN, CDR2 SYDVKM. V shed 6 bases, J shed 3 bases, and the junction held 16 bases outside the gene matches. This CDR3 region has 17 residues. CDR3 bases: TGTGCCAGCAGGACTATATTAGCGGGATCATCCGACTACGAGCAGTACTTC. The encoded protein is CASRTILAGSSDYEQYF.

The CDR3 DNA sequence: TGTGCCACAAACAGAGAGGGGGTTCGGGATGAGCAGTTCTTC. This translates into CATNREGVRDEQFF. The chain uses TRBV10-3 and TRBJ2-1, with D tentatively TRBD1 (6 bases). The V and J ends lost 10 bases and 8 bases respectively, with 21 bases between them. The CDR3 is 14 amino acids. CDR1 is ENHRY, CDR2 SYGVKD, per germline.

This sequence joins TRBV7-9 and TRBJ2-5; no definite D call. Germline V gene lookup returns CDR1 SEHNR and CDR2 FQNEAQ (reference sequence). This CDR3 contains 15 residues. The germline V and J ends were trimmed by 1 base and 7 bases, with 16 bases remaining between them. CDR3: CASSLGDPRRGTQYF. The CDR3, as DNA: TGTGCCAGCAGCTTAGGTGACCCACGACGAGGGACCCAGTACTTC.

This clonotype turned up a few times. CDR3 sequence (DNA): TGCAGCGTTCCCAGGGCCTCGACAGATACGCAGTATTTT. It translates to CSVPRASTDTQYF. This chain links TRBV29-1 with TRBJ2-3; possibly TRBD1 for D (5 bases). Germline loops: CDR1 SQVTM, CDR2 ANQGSEA. This CDR3 is 13 amino acids long. V dropped 5 bases and J dropped 3 bases, with 12 bases sitting between them.

The chain couples TRBV20-1 to TRBJ2-4, with TRBD2 matching over 7 bases. CDR1 is DFQATT and CDR2 is SNEGSKA in the germline V gene (reference sequence). V lost 6 bases, J lost 6 bases, and 11 bases stayed unmatched. The CDR3 consists of 14 residues. The CDR3 is CSAPRPASGNIQYF. In DNA, the CDR3 is TGCAGTGCCCCGCGCCCGGCTAGCGGAAACATTCAGTACTTC.

This clonotype is a singleton in its sample. The V gene is TRBV2, the J gene TRBJ2-1, with D possibly being TRBD1 or TRBD2 (5 bases each). Germline CDR1 reads SNHLY; CDR2 reads FYNNEI. The CDR3 runs to 10 residues. Trimming took 8 bases from V and 15 from J, leaving 14 bases between them. CDR3 coding DNA: TGTGCCAGCGGTGGGGGACGACCGTTCTTC. This translates into CASGGGRPFF.

This clonotype was seen more than once but under ten times. This chain connects TRBV4-2 to TRBJ2-7, with TRBD1 identical over 7 bases. V lost 4 bases, J lost 3 bases, and 6 bases stayed unmatched. Germline V gene lookup returns CDR1 LGHNA and CDR2 YNFKEQ. CDR3 size: 14 residues. The CDR3 region is CASSRVGQNYEQYF. CDR3 in DNA: TGTGCCAGCAGCCGGGTGGGACAGAACTACGAGCAGTACTTC.

This chain joins TRBV20-1 and TRBJ1-4; unclear D gene. The germline V gene encodes CDR1 DFQATT and CDR2 SNEGSKA (reference sequence). The CDR3 length is 13 residues. V was trimmed by 5 bases and J by 7 bases, leaving 14 bases between them. CDR3 sequence reads: CSASLKMGEKLFF. In DNA, the CDR3 is TGCAGTGCTTCACTAAAGATGGGTGAAAAACTGTTTTTT.

V and J are TRBV6-2 or TRBV6-3 and TRBJ1-1; D is uncertain. The V and J ends lost 0 bases and 7 bases respectively, with 12 bases between them. The CDR3 is 14 residues long. Germline V lookup: CDR1 MNHEY, CDR2 SVGEGT. CDR3: CASSYSSPGGEAFF. CDR3 in DNA: TGTGCCAGCAGTTACTCGAGCCCGGGAGGTGAAGCTTTCTTT.